The T cell receptor beta chain described here comes from a study of blood T cell repertoires in COVID-19 (TCRdb year 2020). General notes on the study: Samples covering the acute and convalescent phases of COVID-19 were provided by collaborators in the United States, Italy and Spain. The prospective study material was composed of cDNA or gDNA derived from T cells, B-cell-depleted T cells, or PBMCs. Deeply sampled blood TCRbeta repertoires from subjects exposed to, actively infected with, or recovered from COVID-19 were included in the dataset. The repertoires were released in a freely available public database intended as a resource for research on the immune response to SARS-CoV-2. Samples came from the ongoing ImmuneRACE study (first 160 participants) plus 1,254 subjects from 6 global collaborators. Nearly every sample came with metadata listing a de-identified subject ID, COVID-19 status, age in years and sex. Where available, HLA class I and class II types were taken from metadata supplied by the sample provider and were not determined by assay-based typing.

TCRbeta CDR3 regions were amplified from genomic DNA by means of the immunoSEQ Assay, a bias-controlled multiplex PCR. The paper's processing steps were these. The number of nucleated cells in each sample was estimated by amplification of reference gene primers within the assay. Sequence reads were collapsed and filtered to measure the absolute abundance of every unique TCRbeta CDR3 rearrangement. Productive Simpson clonality was computed per sample as the square root of Simpson's diversity index over productive rearrangements. Held by TCRdb, this immuneACCESS table contains in-frame sequences only and omits some clones. Under half of the omission traces to an unresolved V gene where checked; the cause of the rest is unknown. V and J calls and clone size come straight from that table; D and trimming were deduced from the DNA. A total of some 120,000 clones appear in this sample, 70% to 90% of them only once. Jointly, the top ten make up approximately 3.3% of the sample.

The investigation overall reported the following: Clinical and demographic metadata were provided uncurated, with the amount varying by source and participant.

This clone was detected only once. Its antigen is currently not known. A junction boundary mismatches the germline segment, possibly from a read error. The CDR3, from cysteine to phenylalanine, totals 11 residues. The CDR3 DNA has 33 bases and is translated from base 1. According to the germline V gene (reference sequence), CDR1 reads DFQATT and CDR2 reads SNEGSKA. Each collaborating institution followed its own protocols to collect whole blood in K2EDTA tubes. For TCRbeta analysis, collaborators shipped samples in one of three forms: frozen whole blood, isolated PBMCs, or DNA extracted from either of those sample types.

Sequencing was performed on peripheral blood. The sequence was obtained from a woman aged 60-75 years with acute or convalescent COVID-19. The chain couples TRBV20-1 to TRBJ2-5; the D gene remains uncertain. Here the CDR3 is given as CSSSVQETQYF. The DNA is as follows: TGTAGTAGCTCGGTCCAAGAGACCCAGTACTTC.